Below, one T cell receptor (beta chain) is given with its context. Its specificity is unknown. Healthy HIV-negative adults with no recent acute infections or vaccinations were recruited as donors. CD4+ cells were split into CD45RA+ naive and CD45RA-negative memory subsets. This entry comes from a study of shared clonotypes between healthy human individuals. General observations from the study: Roughly 5% of naive CD4 clonotypes were common to a few donors.

Profiled with immunoSEQ multiplex PCR; TCRdb holds only in-frame clones, not every one. The repertoire consists of 2 million to 3 million clones, with 80% to 95% occurring once and the leading ten covering more than 0.35%. The CDR3 totals 15 residues. Trimming removed 6 bases at V and 5 bases at J, with 19 bases between. Germline CDR1 reads MNHNY; CDR2 reads SVGAGI (reference sequence). The sample was naive CD4+ T cells from PBMCs. Sample subset: CD45RA+ positively selected. This clonotype was obtained from a man aged 18 to 35 in good health. Some clones in this sample may be carry-over from other donors' samples. The rearrangement uses TRBV6-6 and TRBJ2-5; either TRBD1 or TRBD2 may supply D (6 bases each). CDR3 sequence (DNA): TGTGCCAGCAGGGAGCTGCTGGGGGGCGGCGAGACCCAGTACTTC. Encoded protein: CASRELLGGGETQYF.